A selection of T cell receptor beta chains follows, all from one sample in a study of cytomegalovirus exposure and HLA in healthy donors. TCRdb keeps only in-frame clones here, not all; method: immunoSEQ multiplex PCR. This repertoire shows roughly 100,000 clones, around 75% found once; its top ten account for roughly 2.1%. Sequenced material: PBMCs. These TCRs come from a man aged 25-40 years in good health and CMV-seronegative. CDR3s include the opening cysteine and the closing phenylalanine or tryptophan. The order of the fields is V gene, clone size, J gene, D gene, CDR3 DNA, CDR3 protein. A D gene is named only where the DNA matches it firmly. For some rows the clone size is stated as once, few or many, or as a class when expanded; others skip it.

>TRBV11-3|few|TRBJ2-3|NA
TGTGCCAGCAGGGGAAGTGGGGGTGTTAGCGGACCCTCAGATACGCAGTATTTT
CASRGSGGVSGPSDTQYF
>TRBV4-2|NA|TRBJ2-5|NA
TGTGCCAGCAGCCAAGGGGCCCTGGACAGCCAAGAGACCCAGTACTTC
CASSQGALDSQETQYF
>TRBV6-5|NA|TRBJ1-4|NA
TGTGCCAGCAGTGGGAAAGGGGTAAATGAAAAACTGTTTTTT
CASSGKGVNEKLFF
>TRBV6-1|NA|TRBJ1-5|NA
TGTGCCAGCAGTGGGAGGGATCAGCCCCAGCATTTT
CASSGRDQPQHF
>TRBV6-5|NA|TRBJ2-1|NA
TGTGCCAGCCGTAAGCGTTCGATCGGCCGCAATGAGCAGTTCTTC
CASRKRSIGRNEQFF
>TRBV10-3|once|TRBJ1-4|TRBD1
TGTGCCATCAGTGACGGACAGGGCGCTGAAAAACTGTTTTTT
CAISDGQGAEKLFF
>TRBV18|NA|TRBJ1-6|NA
TGTGCCAGCTCTCGAGGACAGAACTCACCCCTCCACTTT
CASSRGQNSPLHF
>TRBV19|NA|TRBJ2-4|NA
TGTGCCAGTCGTCGACAGGCCCTGTACTACTTC
CASRRQALYYF
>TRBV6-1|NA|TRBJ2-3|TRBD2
TGTGCCGGATCCGGACTAGCGGGGGCCTTTTCTACGCAGTATTTT
CAGSGLAGAFSTQYF
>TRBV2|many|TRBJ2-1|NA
TGTGCCAGCAGTTTAGCGGCCTCCTACAATGAGCAGTTCTTC
CASSLAASYNEQFF
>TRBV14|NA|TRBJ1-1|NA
TGTGCCAGCAGCCAAATATCAGGAGGGGCTGAAGCTTTCTTT
CASSQISGGAEAFF
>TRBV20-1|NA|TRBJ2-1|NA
TGCAGTGCTAGGAGAGATGAGCAGTTCTTC
CSARRDEQFF
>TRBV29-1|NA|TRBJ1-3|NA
TGCAGCGCCCGGGGGGATAGCACTGGAAACACCATATATTTT
CSARGDSTGNTIYF
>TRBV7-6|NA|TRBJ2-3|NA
TGTGCCAGCAGCCCGAGAGGTGGGAGAAGCACAGATACGCAGTATTTT
CASSPRGGRSTDTQYF
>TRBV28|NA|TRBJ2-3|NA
TGTGCCATTTGGGCGGGGTACACAGATACGCAGTATTTT
CAIWAGYTDTQYF
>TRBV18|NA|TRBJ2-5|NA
TGTGCCAGCTCCCAACTGGCAGACATTTCAGAGACCCAGTACTTC
CASSQLADISETQYF
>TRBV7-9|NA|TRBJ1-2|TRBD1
TGTGCCAGCAGTTTCTCCGGGACAGGGTTGAGCGGCTACACCTTC
CASSFSGTGLSGYTF
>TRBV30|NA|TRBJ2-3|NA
TGTGCCTGGAGGCCCAGTGAGGCGCAGTATTTT
CAWRPSEAQYF
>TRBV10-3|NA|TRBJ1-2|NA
TGTGCCACCAAAGCAGGGGACTATGGCTACACCTTC
CATKAGDYGYTF
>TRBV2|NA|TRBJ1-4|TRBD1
TGTGCCAGCAGTCCGACGCAGGGGGCTGGGGAAAAACTGTTTTTT
CASSPTQGAGEKLFF
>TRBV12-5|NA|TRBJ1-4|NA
TGTGCTAGTGCCGCGGGGACGCGGACGGGAAAACTGTTTTTT
CASAAGTRTGKLFF
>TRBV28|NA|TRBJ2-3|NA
TGTGCCAGCAGTTCGTTCACAGATACGCAGTATTTT
CASSSFTDTQYF
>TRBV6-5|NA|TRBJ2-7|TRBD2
TGTGCCAGCAGCCGTAGCGGGGGGGAACCCTACGAGCAGTACTTC
CASSRSGGEPYEQYF
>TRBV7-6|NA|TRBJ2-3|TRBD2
TGTGCCAGCAGCTTGAGAGGCGGGGGGTCCACAGATACGCAGTATTTT
CASSLRGGGSTDTQYF
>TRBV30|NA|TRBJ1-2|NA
TGTGCCTGGACCTTACAGGGTTTTAGGGGAAGCTACACCTTC
CAWTLQGFRGSYTF
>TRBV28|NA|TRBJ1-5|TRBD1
TGTGCCGTCATAGGGGGACAGGGGCTAGGCGGCAATCAGCCCCAGCATTTT
CAVIGGQGLGGNQPQHF
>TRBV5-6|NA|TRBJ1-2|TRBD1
TGTGCCAGCAGCTTGGGGGACAGGGCATCTGGCTACACCTTC
CASSLGDRASGYTF
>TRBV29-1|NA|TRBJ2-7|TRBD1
TGCAGCGTTGGGCCGTCAGGGGGCTACTCCTACGAGCAGTACTTC
CSVGPSGGYSYEQYF
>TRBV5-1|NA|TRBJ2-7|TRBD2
TGCGCCAGCAGCTCCGGACTAGCGGGTATATCCTACGAGCAGTACTTC
CASSSGLAGISYEQYF
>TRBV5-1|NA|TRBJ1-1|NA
TGCGCCAGCAGCGCGGGACGTCTTGGTACTGAAGCTTTCTTT
CASSAGRLGTEAFF
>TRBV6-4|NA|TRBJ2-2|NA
TGTGCCAGCAGTGACTCGCCGGGACAAAACACCGGGGAGCTGTTTTTT
CASSDSPGQNTGELFF
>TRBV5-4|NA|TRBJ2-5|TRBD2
TGTGCCAGCAGCTTGAGACTAGCGGGGCAAGAGACCCAGTACTTC
CASSLRLAGQETQYF
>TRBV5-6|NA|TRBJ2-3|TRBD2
TGTGCCAGCACCCCCGGGAGAGCGGGAGGCTCAGATACGCAGTATTTT
CASTPGRAGGSDTQYF
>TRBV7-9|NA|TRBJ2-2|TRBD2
TGTGCCAGCAGCTCATTAAGCAGCGGGGCCGGGGAGCTGTTTTTT
CASSSLSSGAGELFF
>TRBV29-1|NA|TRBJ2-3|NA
TGCAGCGCTTACGGACAGTTCACAGATACGCAGTATTTT
CSAYGQFTDTQYF
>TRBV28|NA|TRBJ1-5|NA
TGTGCCAGCAGTTCGGGGAACGGGGGGCGCATAAGTCCGCCCCAGCATTTT
CASSSGNGGRISPPQHF
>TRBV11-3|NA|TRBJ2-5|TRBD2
TGTGCCAGCAGCAGACTAGCGGGAGAGACCCAGTACTTC
CASSRLAGETQYF
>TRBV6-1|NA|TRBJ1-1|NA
TGTGCCTCCCGACAGCTGAACACTGAAGCTTTCTTT
CASRQLNTEAFF
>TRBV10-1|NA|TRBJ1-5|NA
TGCGCCAGCAGTGCAGGGGATCGTCAGCCCCAGCATTTT
CASSAGDRQPQHF
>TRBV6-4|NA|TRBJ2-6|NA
TGTGCCAGCAGTGACTCCTCTAATTCTGGGGCCAACGTCCTGACTTTC
CASSDSSNSGANVLTF
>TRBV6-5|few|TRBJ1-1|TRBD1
TGTGCCAGCAGTTACTCGAGTTCAGGGGGAAGCACTGAAGCTTTCTTT
CASSYSSSGGSTEAFF
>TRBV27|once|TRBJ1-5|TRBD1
TGTGCCAGCAGGACCGGGACAGGTAATCAGCCCCAGCATTTT
CASRTGTGNQPQHF
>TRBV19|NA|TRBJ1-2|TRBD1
TGTGCCAGCAGAAACCTACAGGGGTTTGGCTACACCTTC
CASRNLQGFGYTF